The 2 T cell receptor beta chains below were found in one sample sequenced in a study of shared clonotypes between healthy human individuals. Sequencing used immunoSEQ multiplex PCR; TCRdb keeps in-frame clones, though not all of them. The sample yields about 1.1 million clones, roughly 77% seen once. The sample consisted of memory CD4+ T cells from PBMCs. The subset was: CD45RA-negative fraction. The source is a man younger than 35 in good health. Some clones in this sample may be carry-over from other donors' samples.

This rearrangement joins TRBV6-6 to TRBJ2-7; D is perhaps TRBD2 (6 bases). Trimming took 0 bases from V and 3 from J, leaving 9 bases between them. The CDR3 is made up of 14 amino acids. Germline values: CDR1 MNHNY, CDR2 SVGAGI (reference sequence). The CDR3 is CASSYSVGGYEQYF. For the CDR3, the DNA is TGTGCCAGCAGTTACTCAGTGGGGGGCTACGAGCAGTACTTC.

This clone came up a few times. V usage is TRBV11-3 and J usage is TRBJ2-3, with D tentatively TRBD1 (5 bases). V was clipped by 4 bases and J by 2 bases, with 7 bases between them. Per germline, CDR1 SGHNT and CDR2 YENEEA. CDR3 length equals 13 residues. The CDR3, as DNA: TGTGCCAGCAGCTGGGGCACCACAGATACGCAGTATTTT. Translation gives CASSWGTTDTQYF.